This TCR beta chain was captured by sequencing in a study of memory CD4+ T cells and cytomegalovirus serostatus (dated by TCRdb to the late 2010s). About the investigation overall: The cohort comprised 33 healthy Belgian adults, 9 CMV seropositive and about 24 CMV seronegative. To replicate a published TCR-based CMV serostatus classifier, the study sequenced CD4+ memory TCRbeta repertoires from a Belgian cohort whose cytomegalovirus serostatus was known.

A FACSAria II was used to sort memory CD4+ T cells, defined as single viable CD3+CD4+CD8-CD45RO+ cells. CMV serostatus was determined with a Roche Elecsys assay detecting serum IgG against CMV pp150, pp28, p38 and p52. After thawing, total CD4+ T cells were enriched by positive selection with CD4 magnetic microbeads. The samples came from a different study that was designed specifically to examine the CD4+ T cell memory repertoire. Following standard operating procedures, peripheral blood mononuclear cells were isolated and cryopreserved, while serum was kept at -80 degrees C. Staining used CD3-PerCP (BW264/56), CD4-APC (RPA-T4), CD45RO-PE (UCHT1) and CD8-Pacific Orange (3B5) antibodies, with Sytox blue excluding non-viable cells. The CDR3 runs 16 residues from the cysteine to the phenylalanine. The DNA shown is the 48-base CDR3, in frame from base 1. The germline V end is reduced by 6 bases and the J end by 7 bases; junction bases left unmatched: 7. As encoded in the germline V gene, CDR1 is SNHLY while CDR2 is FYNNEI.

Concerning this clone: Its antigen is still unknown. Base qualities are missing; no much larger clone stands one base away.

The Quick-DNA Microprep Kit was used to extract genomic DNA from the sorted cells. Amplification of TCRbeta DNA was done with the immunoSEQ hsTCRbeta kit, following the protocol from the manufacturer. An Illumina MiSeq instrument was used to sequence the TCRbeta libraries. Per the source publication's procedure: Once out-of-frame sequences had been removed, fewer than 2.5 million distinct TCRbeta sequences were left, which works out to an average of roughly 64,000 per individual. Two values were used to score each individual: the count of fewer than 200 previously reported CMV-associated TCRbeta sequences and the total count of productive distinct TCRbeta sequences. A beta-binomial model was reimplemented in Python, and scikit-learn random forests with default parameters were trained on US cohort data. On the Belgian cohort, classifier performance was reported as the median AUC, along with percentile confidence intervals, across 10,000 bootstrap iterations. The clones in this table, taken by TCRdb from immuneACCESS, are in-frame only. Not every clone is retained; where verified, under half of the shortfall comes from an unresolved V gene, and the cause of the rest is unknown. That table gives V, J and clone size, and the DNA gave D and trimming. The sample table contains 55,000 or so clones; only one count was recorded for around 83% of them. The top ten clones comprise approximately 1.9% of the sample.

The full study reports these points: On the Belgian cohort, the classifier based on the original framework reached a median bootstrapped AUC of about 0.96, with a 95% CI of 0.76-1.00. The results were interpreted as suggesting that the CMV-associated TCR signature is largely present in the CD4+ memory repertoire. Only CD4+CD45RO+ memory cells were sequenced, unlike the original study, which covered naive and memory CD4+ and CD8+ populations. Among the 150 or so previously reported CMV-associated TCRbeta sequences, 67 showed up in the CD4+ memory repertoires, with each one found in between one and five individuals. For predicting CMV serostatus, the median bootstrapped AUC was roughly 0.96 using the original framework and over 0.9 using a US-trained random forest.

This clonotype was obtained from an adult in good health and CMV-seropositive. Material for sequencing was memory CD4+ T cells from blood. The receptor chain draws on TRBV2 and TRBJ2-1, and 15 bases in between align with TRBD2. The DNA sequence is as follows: TGTGCCAGCAGGCCTGGACTAGCGGGAGGGCGGAATGAGCAGTTCTTC. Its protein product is CASRPGLAGGRNEQFF.